The 9 T cell receptor beta chains presented below share a single source sample, sequenced in a study of cytomegalovirus exposure and HLA in healthy donors. The study ran its PCR with 60 Vbeta and 13 Jbeta primers. This table comes from immunoSEQ multiplex PCR, and its TCRdb copy is limited to in-frame clones, with some not included. The sample carries under 200,000 clones, roughly four fifths recorded once. Input material: PBMCs. The receptors derive from a woman under 30 in good health and CMV-seropositive.

This chain uses TRBV28 with TRBJ1-5, with 10 bases identical to TRBD1. CDR1 is MDHEN and CDR2 is SYDVKM in the germline V gene. This CDR3 region has 15 residues. The V and J ends lost 8 bases and 4 bases, in that order; junction bases with no gene match: 8. The CDR3: CASGYRGQGNQPQHF. The DNA for the CDR3 is TGTGCCAGCGGCTACCGGGGACAGGGGAATCAGCCCCAGCATTTT.

This clone was observed a few times. The chain has TRBV11-1 and TRBJ2-1; 9 bases align to TRBD2. This CDR3 is 16 amino acids long. Unmatched junction bases numbered 15, after V lost 5 bases and J lost 10 bases. Germline V gene lookup returns CDR1 SGHAT and CDR2 FQDESV (reference sequence). CDR3 DNA sequence: TGTGCCAGCAGCGTATCCGGGACTAGCCCTTTAGGGGAGCAGTTCTTC. Protein sequence: CASSVSGTSPLGEQFF.

The chain has TRBV28 and TRBJ1-1; 9 positions match TRBD1. Per the germline V gene, CDR1 is MDHEN and CDR2 is SYDVKM. With V trimmed by 5 bases and J by 4 bases, 8 bases remained unmatched. There are 15 residues in the CDR3. Here the CDR3 reads CASSTQGAGSTEAFF. CDR3 nucleotide sequence: TGTGCCAGCAGTACACAGGGGGCGGGCTCCACTGAAGCTTTCTTT.

The chain carries TRBV10-1 and TRBJ2-1; 12 bases fit TRBD2. The CDR3 is 14 residues long. Germline V gene sequence: CDR1 WNHNN, CDR2 SYGVQD (reference sequence). V gave up 8 bases and J gave up 4 bases; unmatched junction bases: 3. The CDR3 region is CASGLAGRYNEQFF. The CDR3 DNA reads TGCGCCAGCGGACTAGCGGGGAGATACAATGAGCAGTTCTTC.

This clone was picked up a small number of times. The chain carries TRBV7-2 and TRBJ1-1, with TRBD1 matching 10 bases. With V trimmed by 4 bases and J by 4 bases, 6 bases remained unmatched. This CDR3 region has 15 residues. Germline CDR1 and CDR2: SGHTA and FQGNSA. CDR3 coding DNA: TGTGCCAGCAGCTACCCGGGACAGGGGACCACTGAAGCTTTCTTT. Translating gives CASSYPGQGTTEAFF.

This clone has a handful of counts. The chain is built from TRBV28 and TRBJ2-3; D is unclear. Trimming removed 6 bases at V and 1 base at J, with 5 bases between. The CDR3 is 12 amino acids. CDR1 and CDR2 (germline): MDHEN, SYDVKM. The CDR3 protein is CASRSGTDTQYF. CDR3 sequence (DNA): TGTGCCAGCAGGTCCGGCACAGATACGCAGTATTTT.

This clone occurred a few times. V usage is TRBV6-5 and J usage is TRBJ1-1; the D is unclear. This CDR3 spans 14 amino acids. V was clipped by 6 bases and J by 4 bases, with 15 bases between them. Per the germline V gene, CDR1 is MNHEY and CDR2 is SVGAGI. CDR3 bases: TGTGCCAGCAGCCTTTTAGGTGGGAGCACTGAAGCTTTCTTT. It codes for CASSLLGGSTEAFF.

This clone was counted between two and nine times. The genes are TRBV5-1 and TRBJ2-5; weak D call: TRBD1 (6 bases). The V gene's germline CDR1 is SGHRS and CDR2 YFSETQ. V dropped 5 bases and J dropped 5 bases, with 16 bases sitting between them. The CDR3 loop spans 14 amino acids. CDR3 sequence (DNA): TGCGCCAGCAGTCCTTTGACAGGTTGGGAGACCCAGTACTTC. It encodes CASSPLTGWETQYF.

The gene calls are TRBV5-1 and TRBJ2-3; 7 nucleotides match TRBD1. The CDR3 covers 14 residues. Per the germline V gene, CDR1 is SGHRS and CDR2 is YFSETQ. The V and J ends lost 0 bases and 6 bases, in that order; junction bases with no gene match: 4. CDR3 protein: CASSLVTGVDTQYF. The CDR3 DNA follows: TGCGCCAGCAGCTTGGTCACAGGGGTCGATACGCAGTATTTT.